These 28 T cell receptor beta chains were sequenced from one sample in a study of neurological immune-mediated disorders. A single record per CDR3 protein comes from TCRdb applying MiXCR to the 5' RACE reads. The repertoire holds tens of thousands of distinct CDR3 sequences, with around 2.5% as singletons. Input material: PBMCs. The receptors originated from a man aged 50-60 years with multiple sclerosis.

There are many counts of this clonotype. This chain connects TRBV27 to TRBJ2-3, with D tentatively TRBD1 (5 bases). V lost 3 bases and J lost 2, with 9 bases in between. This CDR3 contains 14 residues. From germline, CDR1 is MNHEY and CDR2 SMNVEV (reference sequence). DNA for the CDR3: TGTGCCAGCAGTTTTGACAGCTACACAGATACGCAGTATTTT. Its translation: CASSFDSYTDTQYF.

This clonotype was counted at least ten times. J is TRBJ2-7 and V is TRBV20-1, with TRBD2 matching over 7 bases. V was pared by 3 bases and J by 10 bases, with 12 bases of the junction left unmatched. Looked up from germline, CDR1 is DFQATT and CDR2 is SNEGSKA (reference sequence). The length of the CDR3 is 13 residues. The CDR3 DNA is TGCAGTGCTAGGGCCGATCTAGCGGAGCCTCAGTACTTC. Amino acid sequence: CSARADLAEPQYF.

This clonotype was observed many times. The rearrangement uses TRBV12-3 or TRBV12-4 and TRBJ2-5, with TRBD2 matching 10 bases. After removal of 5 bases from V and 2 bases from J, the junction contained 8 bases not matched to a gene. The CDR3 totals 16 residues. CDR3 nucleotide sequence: TGTGCCAGCAGTCCGATGCAGCGGGGGGGTCAAGAGACCCAGTACTTC. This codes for CASSPMQRGGQETQYF.

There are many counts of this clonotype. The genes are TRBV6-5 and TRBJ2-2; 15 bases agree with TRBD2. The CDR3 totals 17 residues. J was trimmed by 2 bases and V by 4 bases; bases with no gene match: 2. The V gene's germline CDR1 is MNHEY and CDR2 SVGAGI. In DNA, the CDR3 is TGTGCCAGCAGTTGGACTAGCGGGGGGGCTAACACCGGGGAGCTGTTTTTT. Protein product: CASSWTSGGANTGELFF.

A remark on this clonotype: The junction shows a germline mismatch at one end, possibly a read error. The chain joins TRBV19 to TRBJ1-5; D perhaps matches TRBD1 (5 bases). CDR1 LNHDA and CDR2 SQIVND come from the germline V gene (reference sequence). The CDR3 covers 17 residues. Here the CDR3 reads CASSIAEGELIGQPQNF. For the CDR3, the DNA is TGTGCCAGTAGTATAGCTGAAGGGGAGCTAATAGGGCAGCCCCAGAATTTT.

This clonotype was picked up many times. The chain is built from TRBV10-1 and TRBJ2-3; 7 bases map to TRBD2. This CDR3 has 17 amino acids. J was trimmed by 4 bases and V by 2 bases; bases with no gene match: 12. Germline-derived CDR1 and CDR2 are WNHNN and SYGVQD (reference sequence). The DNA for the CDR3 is TGCGCCAGCAGTGAGATTCGTGGCGGGGAGGGCCCAGATACGCAGTATTTT. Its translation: CASSEIRGGEGPDTQYF.

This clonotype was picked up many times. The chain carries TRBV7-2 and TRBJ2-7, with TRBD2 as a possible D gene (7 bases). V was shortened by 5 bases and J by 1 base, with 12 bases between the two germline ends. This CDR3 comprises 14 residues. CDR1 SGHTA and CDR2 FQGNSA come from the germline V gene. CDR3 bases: TGTGCCAGCAGCGAGGGGGGGAGGTCCTACGAGCAGTACTTC. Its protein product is CASSEGGRSYEQYF. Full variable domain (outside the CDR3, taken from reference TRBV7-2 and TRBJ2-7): GAGVSQSPSNKVTEKGKDVELRCDPISGHTALYWYRQSLGQGLEFLIYFQGNSAPDKSGLPSDRFSAERTGGSVSTLTIQRTQQEDSAVYLCASSEGGRSYEQYFGPGTRLTVT.

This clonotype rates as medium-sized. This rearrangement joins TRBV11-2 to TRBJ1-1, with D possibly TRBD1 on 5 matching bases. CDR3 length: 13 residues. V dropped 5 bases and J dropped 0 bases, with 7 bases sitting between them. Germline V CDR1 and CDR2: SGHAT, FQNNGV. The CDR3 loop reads CASSVGVNTEAFF. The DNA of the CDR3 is TGTGCCAGCAGCGTAGGGGTGAACACTGAAGCTTTCTTT.

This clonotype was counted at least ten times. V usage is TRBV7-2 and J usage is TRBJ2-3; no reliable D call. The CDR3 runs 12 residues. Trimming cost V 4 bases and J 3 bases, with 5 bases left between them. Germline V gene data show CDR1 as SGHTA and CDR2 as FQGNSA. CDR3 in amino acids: CASSSRTDTQYF. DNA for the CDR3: TGTGCCAGCAGCTCGCGGACAGATACGCAGTATTTT. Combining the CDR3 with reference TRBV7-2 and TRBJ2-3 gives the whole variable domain GAGVSQSPSNKVTEKGKDVELRCDPISGHTALYWYRQSLGQGLEFLIYFQGNSAPDKSGLPSDRFSAERTGGSVSTLTIQRTQQEDSAVYLCASSSRTDTQYFGPGTRLTVL.

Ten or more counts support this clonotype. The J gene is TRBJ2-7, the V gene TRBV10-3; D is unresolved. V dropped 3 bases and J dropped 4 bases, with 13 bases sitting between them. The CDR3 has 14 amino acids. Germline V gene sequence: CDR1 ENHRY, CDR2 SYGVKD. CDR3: CAISDDPEIYEQYF. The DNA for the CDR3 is TGTGCCATCAGTGACGACCCAGAAATATACGAGCAGTACTTC.

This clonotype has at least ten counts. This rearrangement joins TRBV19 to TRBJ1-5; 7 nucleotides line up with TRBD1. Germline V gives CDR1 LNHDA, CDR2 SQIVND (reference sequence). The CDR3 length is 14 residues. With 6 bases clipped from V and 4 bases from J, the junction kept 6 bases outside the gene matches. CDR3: CASRRGQTNQPQHF. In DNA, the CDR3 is TGTGCCAGTAGGCGGGGACAGACAAATCAGCCCCAGCATTTT. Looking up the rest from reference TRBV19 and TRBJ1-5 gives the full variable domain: DGGITQSPKYLFRKEGQNVTLSCEQNLNHDAMYWYRQDPGQGLRLIYYSQIVNDFQKGDIAEGYSVSREKKESFPLTVTSAQKNPTAFYLCASRRGQTNQPQHFGDGTRLSIL.

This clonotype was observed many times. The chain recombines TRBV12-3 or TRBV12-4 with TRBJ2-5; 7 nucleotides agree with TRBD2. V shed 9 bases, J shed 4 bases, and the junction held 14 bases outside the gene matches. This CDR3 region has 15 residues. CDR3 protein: CASTHPGGHLETQYF. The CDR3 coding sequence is TGTGCCAGTACTCACCCGGGAGGACACCTAGAGACCCAGTACTTC.

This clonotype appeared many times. CDR3 coding DNA: TGTGCCAGCTCTCGAGGGGGCTACACTGAAGCTTTCTTT. This gives the protein CASSRGGYTEAFF. The J gene is TRBJ1-1, the V gene TRBV18; 7 bases match TRBD1. Germline trimming cut 6 bases from V and 3 bases from J; bases unmatched to any gene: 4. The germline gives CDR1 KGHSH, CDR2 LQKENI. This CDR3 is 13 amino acids long.

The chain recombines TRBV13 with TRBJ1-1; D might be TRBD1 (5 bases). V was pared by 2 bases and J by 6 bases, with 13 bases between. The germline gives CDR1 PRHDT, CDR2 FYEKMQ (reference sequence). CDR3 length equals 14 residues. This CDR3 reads CASSLSWGLAEAFF. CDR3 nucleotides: TGTGCCAGCAGCTTATCATGGGGACTCGCTGAAGCTTTCTTT.

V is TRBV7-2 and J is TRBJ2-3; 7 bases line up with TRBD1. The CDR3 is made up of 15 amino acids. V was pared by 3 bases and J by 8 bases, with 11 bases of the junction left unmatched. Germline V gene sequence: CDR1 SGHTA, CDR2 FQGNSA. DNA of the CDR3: TGTGCCAGCAGCTTCAATACAGGGGCAAGGGGTACGCAGTATTTT. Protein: CASSFNTGARGTQYF.

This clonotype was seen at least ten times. CDR3 bases: TGTGCCAGCAGCTCAGCGCCTGCGAACACTGAAGCTTTCTTT. Protein product: CASSSAPANTEAFF. The chain has TRBV7-6 and TRBJ1-1; D ambiguous. Germline values: CDR1 SGHVS, CDR2 FNYEAQ. The CDR3 is made up of 14 amino acids. Trimming shortened V by 4 bases and J by 1 base, and 10 bases separated the two germline ends.

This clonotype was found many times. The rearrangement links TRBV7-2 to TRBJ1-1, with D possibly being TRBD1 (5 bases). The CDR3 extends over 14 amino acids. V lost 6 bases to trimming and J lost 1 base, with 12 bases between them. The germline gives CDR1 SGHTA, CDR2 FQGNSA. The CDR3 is CASSHRYKNTEAFF. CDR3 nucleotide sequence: TGTGCCAGCAGTCACAGGTATAAGAACACTGAAGCTTTCTTT.

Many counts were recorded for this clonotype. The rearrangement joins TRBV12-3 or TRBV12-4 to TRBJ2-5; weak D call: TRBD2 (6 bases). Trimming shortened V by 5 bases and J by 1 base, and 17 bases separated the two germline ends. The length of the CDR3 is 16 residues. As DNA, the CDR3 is TGTGCCAGCAGTGCCCGAGGTGGCGGGGTCCAAGAGACCCAGTACTTC. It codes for CASSARGGGVQETQYF.

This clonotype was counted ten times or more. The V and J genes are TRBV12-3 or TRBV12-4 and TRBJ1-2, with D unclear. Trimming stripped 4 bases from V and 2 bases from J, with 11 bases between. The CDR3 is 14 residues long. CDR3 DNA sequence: TGTGCCAGCAGTTGGAGCCCCCAGAACTATGGCTACACCTTC. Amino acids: CASSWSPQNYGYTF.

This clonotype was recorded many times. In DNA form, the CDR3 reads TGTGCCAGCAGCTTTGGCCCTTATCAGCCCCAGCATTTT. As protein: CASSFGPYQPQHF. V and J are TRBV7-6 and TRBJ1-5; no firm D call. Germline CDR1 reads SGHVS; CDR2 reads FNYEAQ. The length of the CDR3 is 13 residues. Trimming removed 3 bases at V and 5 bases at J, with 8 bases between. The full variable domain, its missing parts supplied by reference TRBV7-6 and TRBJ1-5, is GAGVSQSPRYKVTKRGQDVALRCDPISGHVSLYWYRQALGQGPEFLTYFNYEAQQDKSGLPNDRFSAERPEGSISTLTIQRTEQRDSAMYRCASSFGPYQPQHFGDGTRLSIL.

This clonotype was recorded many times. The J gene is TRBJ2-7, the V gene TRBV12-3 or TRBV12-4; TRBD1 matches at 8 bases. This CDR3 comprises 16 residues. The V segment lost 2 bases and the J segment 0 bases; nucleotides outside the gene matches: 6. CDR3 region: CASSLPGTGRSYEQYF. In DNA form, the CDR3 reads TGTGCCAGCAGTTTACCCGGGACAGGACGCTCCTACGAGCAGTACTTC.

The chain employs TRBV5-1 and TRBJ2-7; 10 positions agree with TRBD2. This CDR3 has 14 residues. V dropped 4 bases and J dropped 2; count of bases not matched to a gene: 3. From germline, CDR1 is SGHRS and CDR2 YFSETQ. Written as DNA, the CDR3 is TGCGCCAGCAGCCCGGGACTAGCGACCTACGAGCAGTACTTC. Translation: CASSPGLATYEQYF. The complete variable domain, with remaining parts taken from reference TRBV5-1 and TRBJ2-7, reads KAGVTQTPRYLIKTRGQQVTLSCSPISGHRSVSWYQQTPGQGLQFLFEYFSETQRNKGNFPGRFSGRQFSNSRSEMNVSTLELGDSALYLCASSPGLATYEQYFGPGTRLTVT.

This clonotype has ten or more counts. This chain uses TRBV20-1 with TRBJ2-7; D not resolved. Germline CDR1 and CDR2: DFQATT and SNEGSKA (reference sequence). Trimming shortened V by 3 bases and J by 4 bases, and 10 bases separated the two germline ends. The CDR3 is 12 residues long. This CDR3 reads CSASPLGYEQYF. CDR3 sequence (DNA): TGCAGTGCTAGCCCCTTAGGGTACGAGCAGTACTTC.

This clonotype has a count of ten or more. CDR3 region: CATPREPGIGDGYTF. DNA for the CDR3: TGTGCCACCCCGAGGGAGCCTGGGATTGGAGATGGCTACACCTTC. The J gene is TRBJ1-2, the V gene TRBV28; no reliable D call. Germline loops: CDR1 MDHEN, CDR2 SYDVKM. Trimming removed 10 bases at V and 6 bases at J, with 24 bases between. The CDR3 totals 15 residues.

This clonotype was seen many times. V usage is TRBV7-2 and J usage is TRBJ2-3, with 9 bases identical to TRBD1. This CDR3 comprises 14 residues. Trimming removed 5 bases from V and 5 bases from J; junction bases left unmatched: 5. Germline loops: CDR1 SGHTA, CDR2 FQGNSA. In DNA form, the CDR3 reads TGTGCCAGCAGCATGACAGGGGGGGTAGATACGCAGTATTTT. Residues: CASSMTGGVDTQYF.

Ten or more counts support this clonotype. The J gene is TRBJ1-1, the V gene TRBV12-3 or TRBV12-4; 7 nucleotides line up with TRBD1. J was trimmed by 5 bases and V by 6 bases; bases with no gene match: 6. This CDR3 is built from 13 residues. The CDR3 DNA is TGTGCCAGCAGCTCGACAGGGCGAACTGAAGCTTTCTTT. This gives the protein CASSSTGRTEAFF.

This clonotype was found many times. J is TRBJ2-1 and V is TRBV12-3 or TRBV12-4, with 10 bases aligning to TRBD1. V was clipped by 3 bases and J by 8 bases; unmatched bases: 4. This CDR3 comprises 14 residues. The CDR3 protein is CASSFRDRGDEQFF. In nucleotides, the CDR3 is TGTGCCAGCAGTTTTAGGGACAGGGGCGATGAGCAGTTCTTC.

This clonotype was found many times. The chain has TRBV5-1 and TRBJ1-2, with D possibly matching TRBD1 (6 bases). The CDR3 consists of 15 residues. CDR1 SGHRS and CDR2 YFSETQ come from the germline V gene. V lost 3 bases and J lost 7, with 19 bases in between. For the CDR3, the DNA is TGCGCCAGCAGCTCCTCGGAACAGGGTACGGTTGGCTACACCTTC. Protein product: CASSSSEQGTVGYTF.